This TCR beta chain was sequenced during a study of shared clonotypes between healthy human individuals. Germline V gene sequence: CDR1 SGHRS, CDR2 YFSETQ. Trimming at V came to 4 bases and at J to 5 bases, leaving 9 bases not matched to a gene. This CDR3 comprises 16 residues. Profiling relied on immunoSEQ multiplex PCR, and the TCRdb table lists in-frame clones only, not all of them. The sample holds some 1,600,000 clones, 95% to 99% seen once. The J gene is TRBJ1-5, the V gene TRBV5-1, with 10 bases identical to TRBD1. This clonotype was obtained from a man between 25 and 39 years old in good health. Material: naive CD4+ T cells sorted from blood. The subset denotes: CD45RA+ positively selected. The CDR3 here is CASSPRKDRGHQPQHF. As DNA, the CDR3 is TGCGCCAGCAGCCCGCGAAAAGACAGGGGGCATCAGCCCCAGCATTTT.